This T cell receptor beta chain was recovered during a study of T cells after yellow fever vaccination. 5'RACE template switching added a universal primer site and UMIs to TCR cDNA. Using its own MiXCR run on the 5' RACE reads, TCRdb lists one record per CDR3 protein. Altogether roughly 68,000 distinct CDR3 sequences are present, approximately 7% being singletons, with the ten largest covering around a third. The V end was cut by 3 bases, the J end by 4 bases, with 18 bases between. Germline assignment: CDR1 LGHNA and CDR2 YSLEER. The CDR3 totals 17 residues. The chain links TRBV4-3 to TRBJ2-2, with D possibly being TRBD1 (5 bases). The sample consisted of CD8+ T cells sorted from PBMCs, taken approximately 47 days after the first yellow fever vaccination. This clonotype originated in a man between 18 and 29 years old who received the YFV17D yellow fever vaccine. CDR3 in amino acids: CASSQVVWGEGTGELFF. The CDR3 coding sequence is TGCGCCAGCAGCCAGGTAGTCTGGGGCGAAGGCACCGGGGAGCTGTTTTTT.